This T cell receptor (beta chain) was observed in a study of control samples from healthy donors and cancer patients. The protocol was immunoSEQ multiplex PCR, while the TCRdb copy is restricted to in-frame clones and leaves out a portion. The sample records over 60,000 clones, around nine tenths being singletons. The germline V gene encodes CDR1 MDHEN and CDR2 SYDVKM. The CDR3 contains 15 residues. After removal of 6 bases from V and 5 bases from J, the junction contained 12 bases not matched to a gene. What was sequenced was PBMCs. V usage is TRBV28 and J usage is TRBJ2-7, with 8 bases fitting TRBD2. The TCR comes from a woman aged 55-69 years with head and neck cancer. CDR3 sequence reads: CASSRGVAGSHEQYF. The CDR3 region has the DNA TGTGCCAGCAGCCGCGGGGTAGCGGGATCCCACGAGCAGTACTTC.